The clone carrying this T cell receptor beta chain turned up a few times. Its target is unknown. The record originates from a study of T-cell reconstitution after alpha-beta-depleted transplantation in children. Whole-study findings and limits: After transplant, at about two months, alpha-beta T cells were reportedly derived from several hundred expanded graft clones. From newly produced T cells came most of the T-cell counts and diversity one year after transplant.

Molecular barcoding with unique molecular identifiers was used for the TCRbeta library. One entry per CDR3 protein, called by TCRdb with MiXCR from the PCR reads. Of fewer than 750,000 distinct CDR3 sequences in the sample, 23% are singletons; the top ten hold over 12%. V lost 3 bases to trimming and J lost 9 bases, with 18 bases between them. The germline gives CDR1 LGHNA, CDR2 YNFKEQ. CDR3 length equals 15 residues. This chain uses TRBV4-2 with TRBJ2-1; D is perhaps TRBD2 (6 bases). The specimen was PBMCs, mostly from graft donor cells, collected 360 days after TCRalphabeta/CD19-depleted stem cell transplant. This TCR was recovered from a boy in the first two years of life who had a stem cell transplant for acute myeloid leukemia, so the T cells may come from the graft donor. The CDR3, as DNA: TGTGCCAGCAGCCACCATGGCGGGGCCCAAAGTGAGCAGTTCTTC. Amino acid sequence: CASSHHGGAQSEQFF.